This TCR beta chain appears in the sequencing data of a study of early T cells in non-severe SARS-CoV-2 infection. This clonotype occurred many times. Unique molecular identifiers were added to individual cDNA molecules. TCRdb used MiXCR to reprocess the 5' RACE reads, holding one entry per CDR3 protein. The sample lists about 22,000 distinct CDR3 sequences; roughly 4.4% were seen once. After removal of 4 bases from V and 8 bases from J, the junction contained 10 bases not matched to a gene. This CDR3 region has 14 residues. In germline, CDR1 is SGHRS, CDR2 YFSETQ. The chain uses TRBV5-1 and TRBJ2-5; 8 nucleotides line up with TRBD2. This receptor was identified in an adult who was a healthcare worker with PCR-confirmed SARS-CoV-2 infection or an uninfected control (not recorded which). The sample comprised whole blood. The chain's CDR3 is CASSEGLARRTQYF. The DNA for the CDR3 is TGCGCCAGCAGCGAAGGACTAGCCCGTCGAACCCAGTACTTC.